The 30 T cell receptor beta chains presented below share a single source sample, sequenced in a study of molecular identifiers for immune sequencing clone quantification. Via MiXCR, TCRdb re-called the PCR reads, giving one row per CDR3 protein. The data contain 6,000 to 9,500 distinct CDR3 sequences, about a third of them seen just once; the ten biggest clones take up around 7%. The sample was naive CD8+ T cells from blood, with Jurkat cell RNA spiked in. Subset here: FACS-sorted CD8+CD4-CCR7+CD45RA+ naive T cells. All receptors derive from a human donor in good health. Some libraries in this study had Jurkat cell RNA spiked in.

This clonotype is categorized as medium-sized. The V and J genes are TRBV29-1 and TRBJ2-7; D possibly uses TRBD1 or TRBD2 (5 bases each). Germline V gene lookup returns CDR1 SQVTM and CDR2 ANQGSEA. V lost 0 bases to trimming and J lost 5 bases, with 11 bases between them. This CDR3 has 13 amino acids. The CDR3 bases are TGCAGCGTTGAAGAGGGGGTGAGGAACGAGCAGTACTTC. Amino acids: CSVEEGVRNEQYF.

This rearrangement joins TRBV13 to TRBJ2-2; no reliable D call. This CDR3 spans 14 amino acids. Deletions cut 7 bases from V and 6 bases from J, with 15 bases between. CDR1 is PRHDT, CDR2 FYEKMQ, per germline (reference sequence). The CDR3 sequence: CASTRPLNSGELFF. CDR3 in DNA: TGTGCCAGCACCCGCCCCCTTAACTCCGGGGAGCTGTTTTTT.

The genes are TRBV10-3 and TRBJ2-1, with no clear D. Looked up from germline, CDR1 is ENHRY and CDR2 is SYGVKD. Trimming shortened V by 0 bases and J by 13 bases, and 13 bases separated the two germline ends. The CDR3 spans 13 residues. The CDR3 DNA follows: TGTGCCATCAGTGAGTCGGGCCCCCCCGTACAGTTCTTC. This translates into CAISESGPPVQFF.

As concerns this clonotype: A junction boundary mismatches the germline segment, possibly from a read error. This chain joins TRBV28 and TRBJ1-2; 10 positions match TRBD1. Germline V gene lookup returns CDR1 MDHEN and CDR2 SYDVKM. The CDR3 spans 18 residues. The CDR3 loop reads CASSLLRPGTGVNYGHTF. CDR3 DNA: TGTGCCAGCAGTTTATTACGACCCGGGACAGGGGTTAACTATGGCCACACCTTC.

The table lists this clonotype with a few counts. The chain is built from TRBV2 and TRBJ2-7, with 7 bases matching TRBD1. This CDR3 contains 16 residues. The V segment lost 7 bases and the J segment 3 bases; nucleotides outside the gene matches: 15. Germline-derived CDR1 and CDR2 are SNHLY and FYNNEI. CDR3 sequence: CASTPSGQGVFYEQYF. The CDR3, as DNA: TGTGCCAGCACCCCCTCTGGGCAGGGGGTCTTCTACGAGCAGTACTTC.

Remarks on this clonotype: This may be a read error: a much more frequent sequence differs by one nucleotide. The chain recombines TRBV28 with TRBJ1-5; 7 bases align to TRBD1. Germline CDR1 and CDR2: MDHEN and SYDVKM. The CDR3 is 14 residues long. The CDR3 is CAGSVRDRNQPQHF. The DNA for the CDR3 is TGTGCCGGCAGTGTCCGGGACAGAAATCAGCCCCAGCATTTT.

As concerns this clonotype: Since the CDR3 does not end with the conserved phenylalanine or tryptophan, this likely comes from a read error. The rearrangement uses TRBV19 and TRBJ2-6; D is tentatively TRBD1 or TRBD2 (5 bases each). The CDR3 spans 15 residues. The V gene's germline CDR1 is LNHDA and CDR2 SQIVND (reference sequence). This CDR3 is CASGEGLAGAIVLTI. In DNA form, the CDR3 reads TGTGCCAGTGGAGAGGGGCTGGCTGGGGCCATCGTCCTGACTATC.

This clonotype appeared a few times. The chain employs TRBV7-9 and TRBJ2-4; no clear D gene. Per the germline V gene, CDR1 is SEHNR and CDR2 is FQNEAQ (reference sequence). V dropped 5 bases and J dropped 2 bases, with 13 bases sitting between them. CDR3 length equals 15 residues. This chain's CDR3 is CASSKRHKTKNIQYF. In nucleotides, the CDR3 is TGTGCCAGCAGCAAGCGACACAAAACCAAAAACATTCAGTACTTC.

This clonotype was picked up a small number of times. This chain uses TRBV12-3 or TRBV12-4 with TRBJ2-2; the D gene could be TRBD1 or TRBD2 (6 bases each). The CDR3 is 12 amino acids. With 8 bases removed from V and 6 bases from J, the gap between germline ends came to 10 bases. CDR3 DNA sequence: TGTGCCAGCCGGGGGCTGCCCGGGGAGCTGTTTTTT. Amino acids: CASRGLPGELFF.

The V call is TRBV29-1, the J call TRBJ2-1, with TRBD2 matching over 15 bases. V was clipped by 4 bases and J by 4 bases; unmatched bases: 8. The germline V gene has CDR1 SQVTM and CDR2 ANQGSEA. The CDR3 covers 17 residues. Here the CDR3 reads CSVGGLAGGIGYNEQFF. CDR3 nucleotides: TGCAGCGTTGGCGGACTAGCGGGAGGGATAGGGTACAATGAGCAGTTCTTC.

This clonotype appeared a few times. This sequence joins TRBV24-1 and TRBJ2-1; D is unclear. Germline-derived CDR1 and CDR2 are KGHDR and SFDVKD. Trimming took off 7 bases at V and 0 bases at J, with 9 bases between the two ends. CDR3 length: 14 residues. CDR3 in amino acids: CATSERSSYNEQFF. The CDR3 DNA sequence: TGTGCCACCAGCGAGCGAAGCTCCTACAATGAGCAGTTCTTC.

Concerning this clonotype: A much larger clone differs from this one at a single base, so this may be a read error. This CDR3 fails to terminate in the conserved phenylalanine or tryptophan, so it likely reflects a read error. The rearrangement links TRBV4-1 to TRBJ1-4; D remains ambiguous. The V end lost 4 bases, the J end lost 0 bases, and 9 bases lay between the germline ends. The germline V gene has CDR1 MGHRA and CDR2 YSYEKL. There are 15 residues in the CDR3. This chain's CDR3 is CASSPGDATNEKLFL. The CDR3 bases are TGCGCCAGCAGCCCCGGGGATGCAACTAATGAAAAACTGTTTTTA.

This clonotype was found a few times. This chain connects TRBV2 to TRBJ2-7; TRBD2 aligns across 14 bases. Germline values: CDR1 SNHLY, CDR2 FYNNEI. The CDR3 sequence is 14 residues long. V lost 7 bases, J lost 4 bases, and 3 bases stayed unmatched. CDR3 bases: TGTGCCAGCATCGGGACTAGCGGGAGTTACGAGCAGTACTTC. This translates into CASIGTSGSYEQYF.

A few counts support this clonotype. This chain joins TRBV7-9 and TRBJ1-5; D call uncertain. CDR3 length: 14 residues. V shed 3 bases and J shed 4 bases, with 10 bases lying between them. Germline V gene sequence: CDR1 SEHNR, CDR2 FQNEAQ (reference sequence). The CDR3 loop is CASSFSGNNQPQHF. CDR3 nucleotide sequence: TGTGCCAGCAGCTTCTCCGGAAATAATCAGCCCCAGCATTTT.

This clonotype was seen once. At one end, the junction sequence differs from germline, possibly due to a read error. CDR3 loop: CASGFLAGPSTDTRYF. The CDR3 DNA sequence: TGTGCCAGCGGTTTTCTTGCGGGACCTAGCACAGATACGCGGTATTTT. The gene calls are TRBV28 and TRBJ2-3; weak D call: TRBD2 (6 bases). In germline, CDR1 is MDHEN, CDR2 SYDVKM. This CDR3 is 16 amino acids long.

In regard to this clonotype: Lacking the conserved final phenylalanine or tryptophan, this CDR3 likely reflects a read error. The V call is TRBV9, the J call TRBJ2-3; 9 bases align to TRBD2. Germline CDR1 is SGDLS and CDR2 is YYNGEE. This CDR3 has 16 amino acids. V lost 4 bases, J lost 2 bases, and 8 bases stayed unmatched. CDR3 residues: CASSQGLAGHTDTQYS. The CDR3 DNA sequence: TGTGCCAGCAGCCAGGGGCTAGCGGGGCACACAGATACGCAGTATTCT.

The rearrangement joins TRBV28 to TRBJ2-2, with 8 nucleotides matching TRBD2. CDR3 length equals 15 residues. Per the germline V gene, CDR1 is MDHEN and CDR2 is SYDVKM. The V gene end was trimmed by 5 bases and the J gene end by 4 bases; junction bases not matched to a gene: 6. The CDR3 sequence is CASSPSGTSTGELFF. DNA for the CDR3: TGTGCCAGCAGTCCTTCGGGGACTAGCACCGGGGAGCTGTTTTTT.

This chain connects TRBV10-3 to TRBJ2-3; the match to TRBD2 covers 15 bases. V lost 3 bases to trimming and J lost 1 base; unmatched junction nucleotides: 8. This CDR3 has 19 amino acids. Germline V gene sequence: CDR1 ENHRY, CDR2 SYGVKD. In nucleotides, the CDR3 is TGTGCCATCAGTGACGGGGGACTAGCGGGAGGCGAGGGCACAGATACGCAGTATTTT. As protein: CAISDGGLAGGEGTDTQYF.

J is TRBJ2-3 and V is TRBV5-4; 10 bases align to TRBD2. Looked up from germline, CDR1 is SGHNT and CDR2 is YYREEE (reference sequence). J gave up 0 bases and V 0 bases, and 7 bases lay outside the gene matches. The CDR3 totals 18 residues. CDR3 coding DNA: TGTGCCAGCAGCTTGGTCCGGCTAGCGGGGGAAAGCACAGATACGCAGTATTTT. Translating it yields CASSLVRLAGESTDTQYF.

This clonotype was observed a few times. The rearrangement joins TRBV20-1 to TRBJ2-3; 8 bases are shared with TRBD2. J was trimmed by 1 base and V by 5 bases; bases with no gene match: 5. Germline V gives CDR1 DFQATT, CDR2 SNEGSKA (reference sequence). CDR3 length: 14 residues. Here the CDR3 DNA reads TGCAGTGCTGCGACTAGCGAAGGCACAGATACGCAGTATTTT. It yields the protein CSAATSEGTDTQYF.

This clonotype was found a few times. This chain joins TRBV4-3 and TRBJ2-5, with 7 bases lining up with TRBD2. Germline V lookup: CDR1 LGHNA, CDR2 YSLEER. V lost 2 bases, J lost 5 bases, and 5 bases stayed unmatched. CDR3 length: 14 amino acids. Written as DNA, the CDR3 is TGCGCCAGCAGCCAACGCGGGAGCGGGGAGACCCAGTACTTC. Translation gives CASSQRGSGETQYF.

Note on this clonotype: A much more abundant neighbour one base away suggests this may be a read error. Without the conserved terminal phenylalanine or tryptophan, this CDR3 likely stems from a read error. This sequence joins TRBV27 and TRBJ1-5, with unresolved D. CDR3 size: 16 residues. Germline assignment: CDR1 MNHEY and CDR2 SMNVEV (reference sequence). Trimming pared 2 bases from V and 3 bases from J, leaving 14 bases between. The CDR3 nucleotides are TGTGCCAGCAGTTTACGCGGGGTAACCCTCAATCAGCCCCAGCATTAT. Translated, it gives CASSLRGVTLNQPQHY.

This chain connects TRBV3-1 to TRBJ2-7; 15 nucleotides line up with TRBD2. CDR3 length equals 19 residues. Per germline, CDR1 LGHDT and CDR2 YNNKEL (reference sequence). V lost 0 bases, J lost 5 bases, and 11 bases stayed unmatched. CDR3 region: CASSQDPGLAGGTQDEQYF. CDR3 coding DNA: TGTGCCAGCAGCCAAGACCCGGGACTAGCGGGAGGTACGCAGGACGAGCAGTACTTC.

This clonotype occurred a few times. The chain has TRBV29-1 and TRBJ2-2; D gene unclear. V was clipped by 0 bases and J by 11 bases, with 10 bases between them. The germline gives CDR1 SQVTM, CDR2 ANQGSEA. The CDR3 has 12 residues. The CDR3 protein is CSVEDTGPELFF. The DNA for the CDR3 is TGCAGCGTTGAAGACACTGGTCCCGAGCTGTTTTTT.

A few counts support this clonotype. The rearrangement uses TRBV4-2 and TRBJ1-1; D gene uncertain. The germline V gene encodes CDR1 LGHNA and CDR2 YNFKEQ. This CDR3 has 14 amino acids. Trimming pared 0 bases from V and 1 base from J, leaving 6 bases between. In DNA, the CDR3 is TGTGCCAGCAGCCAAGACGTCGGGAACACTGAAGCTTTCTTT. Its protein product is CASSQDVGNTEAFF.

This clonotype was seen a single time. The rearrangement uses TRBV27 and TRBJ2-7; D gene uncertain. V lost 5 bases to trimming and J lost 5 bases, with 10 bases between them. This CDR3 has 12 amino acids. Germline V lookup: CDR1 MNHEY, CDR2 SMNVEV (reference sequence). The CDR3 bases are TGTGCCAGCAGTCCCCACCCTCACGAGCAGTACTTC. It translates to CASSPHPHEQYF.

As to this clonotype: Possible read error: a much larger clone is one base away. The chain employs TRBV15 and TRBJ2-2; unclear D gene. CDR1 is LNHNV, CDR2 YYDKDF, per germline (reference sequence). The CDR3 is 14 amino acids. The CDR3 here is CATSGDEDTGELFF. DNA for the CDR3: TGTGCCACCAGCGGAGATGAAGACACCGGGGAGCTGTTTTTT.

Within the sample, this clonotype is medium-sized. The V and J genes are TRBV7-2 and TRBJ1-3, with D perhaps matching TRBD1 (5 bases). V lost 5 bases and J 1 base, leaving 9 bases between the germline ends. Germline CDR1 SGHTA, CDR2 FQGNSA. CDR3 length equals 14 residues. The CDR3 DNA follows: TGTGCCAGCAGCCCAGGGATGTCTGGAAACACCATATATTTT. Translating gives CASSPGMSGNTIYF.

Regarding this clonotype: A read error may produce the germline difference seen at one junction end. The rearrangement uses TRBV6-5 and TRBJ2-4, with a tentative D call TRBD2 (5 bases). The CDR3 is 14 amino acids. The germline V gene has CDR1 MNHEY and CDR2 SVGAGI. This chain's CDR3 is CASSPEGARNTQYF. Written as DNA, the CDR3 is TGTGCCAGCAGTCCCGAGGGAGCTCGAAACACTCAGTACTTC.

There are a few counts of this clonotype. The chain is built from TRBV11-2 and TRBJ2-7, with TRBD2 as a possible D gene (6 bases). Trimming took 4 bases from V and 3 from J, leaving 10 bases between them. The germline gives CDR1 SGHAT, CDR2 FQNNGV. This CDR3 spans 13 amino acids. The DNA of the CDR3 is TGTGCCAGCAGCTCGGGACTCAGCTACGAGCAGTACTTC. Its protein product is CASSSGLSYEQYF. The full variable domain, rest sourced from reference TRBV11-2 and TRBJ2-7, is EAGVAQSPRYKIIEKRQSVAFWCNPISGHATLYWYQQILGQGPKLLIQFQNNGVVDDSQLPKDRFSAERLKGVDSTLKIQPAKLEDSAVYLCASSSGLSYEQYFGPGTRLTVT.